A selection of T cell receptor beta chains follows, all from one sample in a study of blood T cells in healthy people across ages. A single record per CDR3 protein comes from TCRdb applying MiXCR to the 5' RACE reads. The top ten clones hold 5.5% to 8% of a sample with about 1.4 million distinct CDR3 sequences, 45% to 70% of them seen once. Material for sequencing was blood. Receptors originate from a man aged 18 to 29 in good health. Each CDR3 is given with its conserved first and last residue. The D gene is left open where the match is weak. Not every row has a clone size; where given, it reads once, few, many or a size class.

d_call	v_call	j_call	clone_size	cdr3_nt	cdr3_aa
TRBD2	TRBV3-1	TRBJ2-7	.	TGTGCCAGCAGCCAAAGCTTTAAGCGGGATACGGACGAGCAGTACTTC	CASSQSFKRDTDEQYF
TRBD1	TRBV20-1	TRBJ2-4	few	TGCAGTGCTCCCCGGACAGGCTCATCCAAAAACATTCAGTACTTC	CSAPRTGSSKNIQYF
TRBD2	TRBV4-2	TRBJ2-3	.	TGTGCCAGCAGTGAAGCGGGAGGGGAATATGATACGCAGTATTTT	CASSEAGGEYDTQYF
TRBD1	TRBV2	TRBJ2-5	.	TGTGCCTCGCGAGAGGGACAGGGAAGAGAGACCCAGTACTTC	CASREGQGRETQYF
TRBD2	TRBV19	TRBJ2-7	.	TGTGCCAGTAATAGAGCGGGGTTTCACTACGAGCAGTACTTC	CASNRAGFHYEQYF
.	TRBV7-2	TRBJ1-5	.	TGTGCCAGCAGCTCCACTTATCAGCCCCAGCATTTT	CASSSTYQPQHF
.	TRBV24-1	TRBJ2-7	.	TGTGCCACCAGCAGGAGCTCCTACGAGCAGTACTTC	CATSRSSYEQYF
.	TRBV27	TRBJ2-7	.	TGTGCCAGCAGTTTATCCGAACAGGCTCTCTACGAGCAGTACTTC	CASSLSEQALYEQYF
.	TRBV27	TRBJ2-7	few	TGTGCCAGCAGTTTCGAGGGACCCTACGAGCAGTACTTC	CASSFEGPYEQYF
TRBD1	TRBV30	TRBJ2-7	.	TGTGCCTGGAATCCAGGGGGCCACTACGAGCAGTACTTC	CAWNPGGHYEQYF
TRBD2	TRBV6-7	TRBJ2-1	.	TGTGCCAGCAGTTACGCGAACCTAGCGGGGCCGCGGAATGAGCAGTTCTTC	CASSYANLAGPRNEQFF